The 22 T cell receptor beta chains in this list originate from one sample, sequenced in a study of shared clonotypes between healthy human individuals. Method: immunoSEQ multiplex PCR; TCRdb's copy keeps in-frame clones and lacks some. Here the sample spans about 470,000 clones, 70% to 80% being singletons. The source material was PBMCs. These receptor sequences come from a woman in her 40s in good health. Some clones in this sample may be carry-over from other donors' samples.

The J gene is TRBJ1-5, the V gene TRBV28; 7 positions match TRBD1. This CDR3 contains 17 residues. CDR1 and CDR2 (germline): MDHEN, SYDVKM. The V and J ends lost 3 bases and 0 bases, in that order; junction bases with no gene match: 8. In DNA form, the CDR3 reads TGTGCCAGCAGTTTCCCCCTGGACAGGTTTAGCAATCAGCCCCAGCATTTT. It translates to CASSFPLDRFSNQPQHF. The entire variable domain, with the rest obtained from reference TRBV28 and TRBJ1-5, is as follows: DVKVTQSSRYLVKRTGEKVFLECVQDMDHENMFWYRQDPGLGLRLIYFSYDVKMKEKGDIPEGYSVSREKKERFSLILESASTNQTSMYLCASSFPLDRFSNQPQHFGDGTRLSIL.

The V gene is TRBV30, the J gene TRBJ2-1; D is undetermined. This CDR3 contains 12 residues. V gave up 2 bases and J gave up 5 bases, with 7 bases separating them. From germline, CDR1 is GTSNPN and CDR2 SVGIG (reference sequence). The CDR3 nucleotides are TGTGCCTGGAGTCCAACGAACAATGAGCAGTTCTTC. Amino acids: CAWSPTNNEQFF.

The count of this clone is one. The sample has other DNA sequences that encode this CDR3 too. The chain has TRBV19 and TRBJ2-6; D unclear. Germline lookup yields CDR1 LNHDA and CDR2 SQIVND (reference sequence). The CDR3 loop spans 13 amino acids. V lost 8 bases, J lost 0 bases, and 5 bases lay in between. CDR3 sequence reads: CASSFSGANVLTF. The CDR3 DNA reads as TGTGCCAGTTCGTTCTCTGGGGCCAACGTCCTGACTTTC. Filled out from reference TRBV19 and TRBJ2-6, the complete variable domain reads DGGITQSPKYLFRKEGQNVTLSCEQNLNHDAMYWYRQDPGQGLRLIYYSQIVNDFQKGDIAEGYSVSREKKESFPLTVTSAQKNPTAFYLCASSFSGANVLTFGAGSRLTVL.

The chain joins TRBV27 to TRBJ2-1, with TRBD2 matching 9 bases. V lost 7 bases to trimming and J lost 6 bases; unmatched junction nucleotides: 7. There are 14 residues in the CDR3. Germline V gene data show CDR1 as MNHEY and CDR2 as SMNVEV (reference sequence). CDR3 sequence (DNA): TGTGCCAGCACAGGGCGGGAGGGGGTCAATGAGCAGTTCTTC. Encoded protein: CASTGREGVNEQFF.

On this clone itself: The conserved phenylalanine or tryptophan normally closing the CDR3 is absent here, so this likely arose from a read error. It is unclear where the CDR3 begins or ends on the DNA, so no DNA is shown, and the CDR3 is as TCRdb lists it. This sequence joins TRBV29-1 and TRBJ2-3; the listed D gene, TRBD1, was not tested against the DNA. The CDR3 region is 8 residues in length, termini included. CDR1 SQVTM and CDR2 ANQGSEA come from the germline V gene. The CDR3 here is CSVDGGLL.

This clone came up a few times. The CDR3 protein is CASSLGRKELNEQFF. As DNA, the CDR3 is TGTGCCAGCAGCTTGGGAAGGAAGGAACTTAATGAGCAGTTCTTC. The chain joins TRBV5-6 to TRBJ2-1, with D uncertain. This CDR3 region has 15 residues. Trimming removed 0 bases from V and 7 bases from J, with 14 bases in between. The V gene's germline CDR1 is SGHDT and CDR2 YYEEEE.

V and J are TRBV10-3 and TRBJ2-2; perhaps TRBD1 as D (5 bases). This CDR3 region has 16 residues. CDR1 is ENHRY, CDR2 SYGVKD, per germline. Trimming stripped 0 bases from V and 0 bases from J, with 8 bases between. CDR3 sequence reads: CAISESGAANTGELFF. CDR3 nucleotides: TGTGCCATCAGTGAGTCTGGGGCGGCGAACACCGGGGAGCTGTTTTTT.

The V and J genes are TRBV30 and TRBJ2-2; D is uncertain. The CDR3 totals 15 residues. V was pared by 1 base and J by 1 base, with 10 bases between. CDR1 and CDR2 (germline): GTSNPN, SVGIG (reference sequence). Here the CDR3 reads CAWSAGSQNTGELFF. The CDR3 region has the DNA TGTGCCTGGAGTGCCGGCAGCCAGAACACCGGGGAGCTGTTTTTT.

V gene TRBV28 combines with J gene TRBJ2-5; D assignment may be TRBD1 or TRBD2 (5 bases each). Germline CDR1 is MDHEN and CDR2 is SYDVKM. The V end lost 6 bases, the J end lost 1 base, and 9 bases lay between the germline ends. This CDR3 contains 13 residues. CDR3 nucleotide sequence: TGTGCCAGCAGACGGGACCCCCAAGAGACCCAGTACTTC. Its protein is CASRRDPQETQYF.

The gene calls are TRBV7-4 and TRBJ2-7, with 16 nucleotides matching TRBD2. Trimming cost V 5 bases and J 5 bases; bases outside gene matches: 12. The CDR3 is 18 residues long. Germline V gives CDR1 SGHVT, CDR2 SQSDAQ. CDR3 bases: TGTGCCAGCAGCCCGGGACTAGCGGGAGGGCCAATCGCCCACGAGCAGTACTTC. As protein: CASSPGLAGGPIAHEQYF.

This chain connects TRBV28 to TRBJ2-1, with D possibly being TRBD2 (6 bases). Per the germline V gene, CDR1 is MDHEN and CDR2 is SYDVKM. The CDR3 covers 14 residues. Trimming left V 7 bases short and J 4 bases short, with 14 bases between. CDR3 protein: CASTPYAGYNEQFF. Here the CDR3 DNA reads TGTGCCAGCACCCCCTATGCGGGATACAATGAGCAGTTCTTC.

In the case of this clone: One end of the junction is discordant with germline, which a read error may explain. CDR3 nucleotide sequence: TGCGCCAGCAGCCAAGATCGGGGCCCCTCCCATGCCTACGAGCAGTACTTC. Protein sequence: CASSQDRGPSHAYEQYF. The V gene is TRBV7-2, the J gene TRBJ2-7; D tentatively fits TRBD1 or TRBD2 (5 bases each). Germline assignment: CDR1 SGHTA and CDR2 FQGNSA. The CDR3 sequence is 17 residues long. Full variable domain (outside the CDR3, taken from reference TRBV7-2 and TRBJ2-7): GAGVSQSPSNKVTEKGKDVELRCDPISGHTALYWYRQSLGQGLEFLIYFQGNSAPDKSGLPSDRFSAERTGGSVSTLTIQRTQQEDSAVYLCASSQDRGPSHAYEQYFGPGTRLTVT.

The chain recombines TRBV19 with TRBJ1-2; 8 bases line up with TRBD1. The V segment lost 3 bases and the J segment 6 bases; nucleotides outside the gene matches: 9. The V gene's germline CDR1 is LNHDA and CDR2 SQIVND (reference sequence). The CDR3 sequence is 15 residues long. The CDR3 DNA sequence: TGTGCCAGTAGTATTGCCGGACAGGGAAGGGATGGCTACACCTTC. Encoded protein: CASSIAGQGRDGYTF.

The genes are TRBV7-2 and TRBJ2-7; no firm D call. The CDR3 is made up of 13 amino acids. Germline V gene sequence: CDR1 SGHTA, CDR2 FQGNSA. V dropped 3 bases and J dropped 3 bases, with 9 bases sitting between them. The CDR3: CASSFRMDYEQYF. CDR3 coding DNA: TGTGCCAGCAGCTTCAGGATGGACTACGAGCAGTACTTC.

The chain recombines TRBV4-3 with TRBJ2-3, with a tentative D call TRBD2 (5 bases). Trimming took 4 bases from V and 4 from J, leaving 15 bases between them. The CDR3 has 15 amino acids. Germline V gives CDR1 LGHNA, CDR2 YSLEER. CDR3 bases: TGCGCCAGCAGCCGCGGGCGTGGCCGCGCAGATACGCAGTATTTT. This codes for CASSRGRGRADTQYF.

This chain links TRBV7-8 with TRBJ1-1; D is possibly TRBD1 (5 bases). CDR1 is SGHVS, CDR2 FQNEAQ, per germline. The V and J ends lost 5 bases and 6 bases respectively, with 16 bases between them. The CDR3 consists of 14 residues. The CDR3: CASSPRGRDAEAFF. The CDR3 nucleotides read TGTGCCAGCAGCCCACGCGGCAGGGACGCTGAAGCTTTCTTT.

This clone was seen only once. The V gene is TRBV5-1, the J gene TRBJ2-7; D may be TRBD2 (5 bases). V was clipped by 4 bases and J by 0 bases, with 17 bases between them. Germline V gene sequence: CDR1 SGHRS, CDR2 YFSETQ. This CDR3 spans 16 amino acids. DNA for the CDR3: TGCGCCAGCAGCCGGACTGGGGAACCTAGCTCCTACGAGCAGTACTTC. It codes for CASSRTGEPSSYEQYF.

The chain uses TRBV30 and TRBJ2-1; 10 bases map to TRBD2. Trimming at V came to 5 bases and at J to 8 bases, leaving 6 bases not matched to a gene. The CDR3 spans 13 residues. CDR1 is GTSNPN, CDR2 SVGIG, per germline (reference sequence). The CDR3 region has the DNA TGTGCCTGGGGACTAGCGGCGGGCGATGAGCAGTTCTTC. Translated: CAWGLAAGDEQFF. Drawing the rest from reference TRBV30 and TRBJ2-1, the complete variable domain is SQTIHQWPATLVQPVGSPLSLECTVEGTSNPNLYWYRQAAGRGLQLLFYSVGIGQISSEVPQNLSASRPQDRQFILSSKKLLLSDSGFYLCAWGLAAGDEQFFGPGTRLTVL.

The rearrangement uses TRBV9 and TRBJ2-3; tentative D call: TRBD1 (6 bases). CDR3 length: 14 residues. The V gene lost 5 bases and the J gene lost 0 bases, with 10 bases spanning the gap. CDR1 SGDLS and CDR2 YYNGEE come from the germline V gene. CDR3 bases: TGTGCCAGCAGTATAACAGGGAGCACAGATACGCAGTATTTT. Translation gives CASSITGSTDTQYF.

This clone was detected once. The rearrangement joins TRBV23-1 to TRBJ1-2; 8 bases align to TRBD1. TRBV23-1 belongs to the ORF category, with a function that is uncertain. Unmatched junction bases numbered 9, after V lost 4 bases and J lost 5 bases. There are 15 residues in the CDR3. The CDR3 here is CASSRRTGFYYGYTF. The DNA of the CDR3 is TGCGCCAGCAGTCGGAGGACAGGGTTTTATTATGGCTACACCTTC.

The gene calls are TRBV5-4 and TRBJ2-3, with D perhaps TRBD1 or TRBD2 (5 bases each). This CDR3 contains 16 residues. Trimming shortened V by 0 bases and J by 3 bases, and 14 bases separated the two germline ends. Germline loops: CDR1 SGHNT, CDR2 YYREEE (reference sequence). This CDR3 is CASSLGGTTFTDTQYF. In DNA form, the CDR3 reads TGTGCCAGCAGCTTGGGGGGGACGACCTTTACAGATACGCAGTATTTT.

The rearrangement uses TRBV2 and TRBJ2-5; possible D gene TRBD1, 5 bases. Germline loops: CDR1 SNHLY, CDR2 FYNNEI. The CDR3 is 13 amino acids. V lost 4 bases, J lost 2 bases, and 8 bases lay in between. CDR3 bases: TGTGCCAGCAGTGTAAACAGGCAAGAGACCCAGTACTTC. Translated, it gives CASSVNRQETQYF.